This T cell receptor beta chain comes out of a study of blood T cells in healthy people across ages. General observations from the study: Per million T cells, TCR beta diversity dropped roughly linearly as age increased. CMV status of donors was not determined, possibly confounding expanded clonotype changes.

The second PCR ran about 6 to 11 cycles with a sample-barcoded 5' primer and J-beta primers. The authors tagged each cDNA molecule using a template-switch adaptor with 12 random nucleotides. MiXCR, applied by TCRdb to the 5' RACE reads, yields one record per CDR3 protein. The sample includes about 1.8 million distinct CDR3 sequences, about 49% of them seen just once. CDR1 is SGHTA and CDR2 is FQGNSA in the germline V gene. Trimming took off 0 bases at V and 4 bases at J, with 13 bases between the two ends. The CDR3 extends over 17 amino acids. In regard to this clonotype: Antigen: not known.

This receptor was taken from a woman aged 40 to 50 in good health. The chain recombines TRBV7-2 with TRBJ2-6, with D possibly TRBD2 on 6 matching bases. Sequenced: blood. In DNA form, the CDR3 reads TGTGCCAGCAGCTTAGCCCAGGGAGGATACGGGGCCAACGTCCTGACTTTC. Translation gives CASSLAQGGYGANVLTF.